This T cell receptor beta chain comes out of a study of Ad26.COV2.S vaccination and SARS-CoV-2 variants. For the study at large: Among those in the COV1001 Ad26.COV2.S trial arm was the donor. Into the muscle, Ad26.COV2.S was dosed once or twice, 56 days apart. Study findings and constraints: The TCR-based breadth and depth measures might underestimate overall T cell responses.

TCRdb's table, derived via immunoSEQ multiplex PCR, lists solely in-frame clones and lacks some. The sample holds around 400,000 clones, over 75% seen once. Sample treatment: 15 to 20 received Ad26.COV2.S at low or high dose, single or two shots; several received placebo; per-sample allocation not given. It was on day 63 after the first vaccine or placebo injection that samples were taken. This clone was counted a single time. The antigen is undetermined. The CDR3 runs 11 residues. Between the trimmed V and J ends, which lost 5 bases and 4 bases, there was a span of 2 bases. Germline V gene data show CDR1 as MDHEN and CDR2 as SYDVKM.

This chain uses TRBV28 with TRBJ2-2; D call uncertain. The TCR sequence derives from a person aged 18-65 years who received the Ad26.COV2.S COVID-19 vaccine or a placebo. This material consisted of peripheral blood, taken in a trial of Ad26.COV2.S vaccine versus placebo. CDR3 sequence reads: CASSLTGELFF. The CDR3 nucleotides are TGTGCCAGCAGTCTCACCGGGGAGCTGTTTTTT.